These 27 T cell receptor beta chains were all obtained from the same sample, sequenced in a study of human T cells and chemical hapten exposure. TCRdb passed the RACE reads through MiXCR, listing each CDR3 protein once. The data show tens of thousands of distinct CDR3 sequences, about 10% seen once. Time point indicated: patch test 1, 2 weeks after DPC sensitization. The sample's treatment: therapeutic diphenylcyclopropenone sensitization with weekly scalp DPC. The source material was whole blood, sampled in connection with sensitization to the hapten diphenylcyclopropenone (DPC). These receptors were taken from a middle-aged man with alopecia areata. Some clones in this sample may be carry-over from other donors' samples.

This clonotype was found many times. The CDR3 region has the DNA TGTGCCAGCAGAGCCGACAGGCCCTACGAGCAGTACGTC. This sequence encodes CASRADRPYEQYV. The chain recombines TRBV2 with TRBJ2-7; the D gene is possibly TRBD1 (6 bases). V lost 6 bases and J lost 2, with 11 bases in between. The V gene's germline CDR1 is SNHLY and CDR2 FYNNEI. The CDR3 has 13 residues.

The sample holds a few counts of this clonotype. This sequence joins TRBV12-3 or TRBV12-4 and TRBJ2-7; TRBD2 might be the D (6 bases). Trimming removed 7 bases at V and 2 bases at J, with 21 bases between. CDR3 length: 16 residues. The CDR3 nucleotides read TGTGCCAGCAAACTTTCCTCGGGGGAGGCTCCCTACGAGCAGTACTTC. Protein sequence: CASKLSSGEAPYEQYF.

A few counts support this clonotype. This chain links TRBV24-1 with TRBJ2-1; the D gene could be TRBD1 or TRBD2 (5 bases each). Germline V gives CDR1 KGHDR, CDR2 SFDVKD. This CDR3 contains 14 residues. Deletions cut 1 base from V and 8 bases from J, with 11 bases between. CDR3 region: CATSDFRGDDEQFF. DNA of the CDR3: TGTGCCACCAGTGATTTTCGGGGCGATGATGAGCAGTTCTTC.

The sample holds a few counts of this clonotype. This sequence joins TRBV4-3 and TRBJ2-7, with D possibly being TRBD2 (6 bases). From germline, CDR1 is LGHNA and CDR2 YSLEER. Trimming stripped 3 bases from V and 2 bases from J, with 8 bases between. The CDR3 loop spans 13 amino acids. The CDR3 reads CASSHGSAYEQYF. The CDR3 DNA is TGCGCCAGCAGCCACGGGAGTGCCTACGAGCAGTACTTC.

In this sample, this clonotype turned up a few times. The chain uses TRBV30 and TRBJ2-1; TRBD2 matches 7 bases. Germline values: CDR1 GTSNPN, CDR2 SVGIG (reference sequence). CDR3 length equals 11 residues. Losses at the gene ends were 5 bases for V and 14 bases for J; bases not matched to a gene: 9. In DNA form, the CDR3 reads TGTGCCTGGGGAAGCGGACTAGGGGAGTTCTTC. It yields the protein CAWGSGLGEFF. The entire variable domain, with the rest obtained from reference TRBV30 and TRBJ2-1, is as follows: SQTIHQWPATLVQPVGSPLSLECTVEGTSNPNLYWYRQAAGRGLQLLFYSVGIGQISSEVPQNLSASRPQDRQFILSSKKLLLSDSGFYLCAWGSGLGEFFGPGTRLTVL.

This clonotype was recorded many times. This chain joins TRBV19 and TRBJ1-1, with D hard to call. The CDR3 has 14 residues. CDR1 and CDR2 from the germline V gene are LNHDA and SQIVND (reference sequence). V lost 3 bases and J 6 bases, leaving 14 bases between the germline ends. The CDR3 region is CASSMDRVGAEAFF. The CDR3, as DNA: TGTGCCAGTAGTATGGATCGGGTAGGTGCTGAAGCTTTCTTT. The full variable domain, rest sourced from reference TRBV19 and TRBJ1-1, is DGGITQSPKYLFRKEGQNVTLSCEQNLNHDAMYWYRQDPGQGLRLIYYSQIVNDFQKGDIAEGYSVSREKKESFPLTVTSAQKNPTAFYLCASSMDRVGAEAFFGQGTRLTVV.

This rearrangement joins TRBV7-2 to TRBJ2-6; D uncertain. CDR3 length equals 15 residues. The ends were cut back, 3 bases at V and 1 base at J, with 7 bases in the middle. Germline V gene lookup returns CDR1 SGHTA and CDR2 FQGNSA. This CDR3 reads CASSFYESGANVLTF. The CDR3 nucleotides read TGTGCCAGCAGCTTTTATGAATCTGGGGCCAACGTCCTGACTTTC.

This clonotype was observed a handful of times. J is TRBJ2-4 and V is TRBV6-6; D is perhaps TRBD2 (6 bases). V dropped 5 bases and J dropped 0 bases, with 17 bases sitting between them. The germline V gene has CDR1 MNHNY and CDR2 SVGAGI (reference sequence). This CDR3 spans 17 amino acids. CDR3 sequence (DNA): TGTGCCAGCAGTAGTCCGTCAGGCGGGATAGCCAAAAACATTCAGTACTTC. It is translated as CASSSPSGGIAKNIQYF.

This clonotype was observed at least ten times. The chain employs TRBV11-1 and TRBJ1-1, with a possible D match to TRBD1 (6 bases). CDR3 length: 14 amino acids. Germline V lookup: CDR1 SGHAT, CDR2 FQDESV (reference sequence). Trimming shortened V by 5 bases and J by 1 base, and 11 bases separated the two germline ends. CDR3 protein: CASSLQGKNTEAFF. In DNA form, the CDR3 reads TGTGCCAGCAGCCTACAGGGAAAGAACACTGAAGCTTTCTTT.

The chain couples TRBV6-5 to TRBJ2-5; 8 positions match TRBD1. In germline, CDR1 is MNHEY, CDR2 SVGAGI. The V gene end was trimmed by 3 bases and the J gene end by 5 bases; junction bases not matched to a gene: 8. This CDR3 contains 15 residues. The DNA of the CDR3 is TGTGCCAGCAGTTATTCCGGGACAGGCGTTGAGACCCAGTACTTC. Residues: CASSYSGTGVETQYF.

The DNA of the CDR3 is TGTGCCAGCAGTAACAGAAGAGAAAACATTCAGTACTTC. This encodes CASSNRRENIQYF. The gene calls are TRBV7-9 and TRBJ2-4; D is unresolved. This CDR3 comprises 13 residues. Germline loops: CDR1 SEHNR, CDR2 FQNEAQ (reference sequence). Trimming took 6 bases from V and 5 from J, leaving 11 bases between them.

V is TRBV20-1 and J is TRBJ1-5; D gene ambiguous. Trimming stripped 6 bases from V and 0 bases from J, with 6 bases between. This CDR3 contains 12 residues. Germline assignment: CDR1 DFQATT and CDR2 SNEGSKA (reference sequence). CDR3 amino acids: CSATHSNQPQHF. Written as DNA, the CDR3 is TGCAGTGCGACTCATAGCAATCAGCCCCAGCATTTT.

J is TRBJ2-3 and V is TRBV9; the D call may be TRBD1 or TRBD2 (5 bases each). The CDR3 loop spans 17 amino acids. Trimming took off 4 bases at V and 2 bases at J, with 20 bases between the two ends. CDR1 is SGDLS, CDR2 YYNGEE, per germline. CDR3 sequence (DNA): TGTGCCAGCAGCCCACTAGGGGAATCCACACACACAGATACGCAGTATTTT. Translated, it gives CASSPLGESTHTDTQYF.

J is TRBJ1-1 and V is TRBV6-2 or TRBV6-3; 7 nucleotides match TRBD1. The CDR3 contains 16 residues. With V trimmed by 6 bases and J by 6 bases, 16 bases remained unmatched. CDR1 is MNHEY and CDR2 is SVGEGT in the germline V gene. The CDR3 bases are TGTGCCAGCAGAGCAGGACAGGCCACTGAAAAGGCTGAAGCTTTCTTT. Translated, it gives CASRAGQATEKAEAFF.

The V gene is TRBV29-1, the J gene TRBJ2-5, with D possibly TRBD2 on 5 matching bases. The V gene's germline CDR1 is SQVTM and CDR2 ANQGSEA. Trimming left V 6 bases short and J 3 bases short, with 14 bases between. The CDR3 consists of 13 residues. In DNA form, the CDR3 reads TGCAGCGTCCGAGGACTTTATAAAGAGACCCAGTACTTC. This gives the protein CSVRGLYKETQYF. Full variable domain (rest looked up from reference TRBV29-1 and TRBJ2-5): SAVISQKPSRDICQRGTSLTIQCQVDSQVTMMFWYRQQPGQSLTLIATANQGSEATYESGFVIDKFPISRPNLTFSTLTVSNMSPEDSSIYLCSVRGLYKETQYFGPGTRLLVL.

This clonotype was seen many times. CDR3 residues: CAWSVWGQGNQPQHF. The CDR3 DNA reads TGTGCCTGGAGTGTCTGGGGACAGGGCAATCAGCCCCAGCATTTT. This chain links TRBV30 with TRBJ1-5; TRBD1 aligns across 8 bases. The length of the CDR3 is 15 residues. V lost 0 bases to trimming and J lost 2 bases; unmatched junction nucleotides: 3. Per the germline V gene, CDR1 is GTSNPN and CDR2 is SVGIG (reference sequence).

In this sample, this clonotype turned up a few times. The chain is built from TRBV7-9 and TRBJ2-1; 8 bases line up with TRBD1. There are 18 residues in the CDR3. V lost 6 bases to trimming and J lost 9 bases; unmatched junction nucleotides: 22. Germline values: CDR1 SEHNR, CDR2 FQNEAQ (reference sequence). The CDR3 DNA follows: TGTGCCAGCAGTTCCCCCCCTCCAGGGGGCGAATTTATCGTTGAGCAGTTCTTC. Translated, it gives CASSSPPPGGEFIVEQFF.

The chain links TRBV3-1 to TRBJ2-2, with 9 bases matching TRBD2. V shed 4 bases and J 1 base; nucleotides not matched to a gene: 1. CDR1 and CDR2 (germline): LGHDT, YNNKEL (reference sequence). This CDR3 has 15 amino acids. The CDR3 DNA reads TGTGCCAGCAGCCCGACTAGCGGGAACACCGGGGAGCTGTTTTTT. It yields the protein CASSPTSGNTGELFF.

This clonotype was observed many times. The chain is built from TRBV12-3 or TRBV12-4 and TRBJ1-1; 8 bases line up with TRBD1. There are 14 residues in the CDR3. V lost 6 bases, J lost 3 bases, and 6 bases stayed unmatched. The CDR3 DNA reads TGTGCCAGCAGCCAGGGGGCGCGTCACACTGAAGCTTTCTTT. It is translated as CASSQGARHTEAFF.

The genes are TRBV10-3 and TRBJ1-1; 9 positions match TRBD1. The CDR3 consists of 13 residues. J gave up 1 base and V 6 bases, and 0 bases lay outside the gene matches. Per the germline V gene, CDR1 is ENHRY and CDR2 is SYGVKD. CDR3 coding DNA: TGTGCCATCAGGGGACAGGGGAACACTGAAGCTTTCTTT. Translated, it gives CAIRGQGNTEAFF.

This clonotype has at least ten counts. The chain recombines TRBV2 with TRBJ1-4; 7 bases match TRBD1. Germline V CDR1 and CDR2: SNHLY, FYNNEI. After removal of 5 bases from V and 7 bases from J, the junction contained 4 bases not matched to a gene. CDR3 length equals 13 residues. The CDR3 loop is CASSRQGGEKLFF. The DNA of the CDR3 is TGTGCCAGCAGTAGACAGGGCGGTGAAAAACTGTTTTTT.

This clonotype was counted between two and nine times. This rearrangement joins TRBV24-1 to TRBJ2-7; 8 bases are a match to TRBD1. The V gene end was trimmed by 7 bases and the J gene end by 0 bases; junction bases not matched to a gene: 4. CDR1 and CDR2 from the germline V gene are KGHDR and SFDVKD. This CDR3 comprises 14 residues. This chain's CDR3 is CATSQGAPSYEQYF. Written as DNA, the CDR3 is TGTGCCACCAGCCAGGGGGCGCCCTCCTACGAGCAGTACTTC.

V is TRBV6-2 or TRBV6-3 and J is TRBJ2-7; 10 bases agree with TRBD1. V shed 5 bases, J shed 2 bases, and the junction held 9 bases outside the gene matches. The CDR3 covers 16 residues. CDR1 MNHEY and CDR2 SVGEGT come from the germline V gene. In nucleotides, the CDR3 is TGTGCCAGCAGTCCGCGCCCGGGACAGGGGCCCTACGAGCAGTACGTC. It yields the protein CASSPRPGQGPYEQYV.

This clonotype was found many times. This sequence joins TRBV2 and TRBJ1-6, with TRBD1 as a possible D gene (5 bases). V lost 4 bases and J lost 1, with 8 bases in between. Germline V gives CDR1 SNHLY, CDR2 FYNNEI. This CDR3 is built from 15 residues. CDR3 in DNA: TGTGCCAGCAGTGCAGGGAATTCCTATAATTCACCCCTCCACTTT. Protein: CASSAGNSYNSPLHF. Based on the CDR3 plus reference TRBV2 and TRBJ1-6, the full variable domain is EPEVTQTPSHQVTQMGQEVILRCVPISNHLYFYWYRQILGQKVEFLVSFYNNEISEKSEIFDDQFSVERPDGSNFTLKIRSTKLEDSAMYFCASSAGNSYNSPLHFGNGTRLTVT.

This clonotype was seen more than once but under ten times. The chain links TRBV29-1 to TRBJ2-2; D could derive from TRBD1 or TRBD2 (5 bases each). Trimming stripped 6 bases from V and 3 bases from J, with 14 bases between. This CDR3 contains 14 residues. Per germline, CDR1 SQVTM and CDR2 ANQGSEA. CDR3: CSVAGTAYTGELFF. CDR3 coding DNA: TGCAGCGTGGCCGGGACGGCCTACACCGGGGAGCTGTTTTTT.

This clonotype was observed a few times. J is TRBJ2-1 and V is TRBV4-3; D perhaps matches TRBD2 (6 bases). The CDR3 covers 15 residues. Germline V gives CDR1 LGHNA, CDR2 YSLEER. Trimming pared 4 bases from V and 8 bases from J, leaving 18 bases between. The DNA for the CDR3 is TGCGCCAGCAGCCCGGGACTCCCTCATGAAGATGAGCAGTTCTTC. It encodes CASSPGLPHEDEQFF.

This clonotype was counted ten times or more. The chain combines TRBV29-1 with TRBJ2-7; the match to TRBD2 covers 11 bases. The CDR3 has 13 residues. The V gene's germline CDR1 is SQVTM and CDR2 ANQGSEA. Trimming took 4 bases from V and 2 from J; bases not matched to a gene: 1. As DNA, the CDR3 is TGCAGCGTTGGGGGACTAGCGGCCTACGAGCAGTACTTC. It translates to CSVGGLAAYEQYF.